These 24 T cell receptor beta chains share one sample of origin, sequenced in a study of blood T cell repertoires in COVID-19. Data came from immunoSEQ multiplex PCR; TCRdb stores just in-frame clones and leaves some out. This table has roughly 85,000 clones, 86% appearing once. The sequenced sample consisted of peripheral blood. Every receptor here comes from a man in his fifties or sixties with active or convalescent COVID-19.

This chain joins TRBV11-2 and TRBJ1-4, with D possibly matching TRBD1 (6 bases). The CDR3 is 13 amino acids. In germline, CDR1 is SGHAT, CDR2 FQNNGV. The V end lost 0 bases, the J end lost 13 bases, and 12 bases lay between the germline ends. The CDR3 DNA follows: TGTGCCAGCAGCTTAGATCGGCAGGGGCGACTGTTTTTT. Its translation is CASSLDRQGRLFF.

The chain uses TRBV5-4 and TRBJ1-2; TRBD1 agrees at 7 bases. Per the germline V gene, CDR1 is SGHNT and CDR2 is YYREEE (reference sequence). The CDR3 is 14 amino acids. V shed 3 bases and J 1 base; nucleotides not matched to a gene: 3. The CDR3 DNA reads TGTGCCAGCAGCTCACAGGGGCGTAACTATGGCTACACCTTC. Amino acid sequence: CASSSQGRNYGYTF.

The rearrangement uses TRBV9 and TRBJ2-4; TRBD1 matches 10 bases. Trimming took 3 bases from V and 1 from J; bases not matched to a gene: 7. CDR1 SGDLS and CDR2 YYNGEE come from the germline V gene. The CDR3 runs 17 residues. CDR3 DNA: TGTGCCAGCAGCGCGGGGGACAGGGGTTTGGCCAAAAACATTCAGTACTTC. Translation: CASSAGDRGLAKNIQYF.

This clone was picked up one time. CDR3 nucleotide sequence: TGTGCCAGCAGTCTCACAGATACGCAGTATTTT. Translated: CASSLTDTQYF. V usage is TRBV6-2 or TRBV6-3 and J usage is TRBJ2-3; D unresolved. V lost 5 bases, J lost 2 bases, and 2 bases lay in between. In germline, CDR1 is MNHEY, CDR2 SVGEGT. This CDR3 has 11 amino acids.

The J gene is TRBJ2-3, the V gene TRBV19; D may be TRBD2 (5 bases). CDR1 is LNHDA, CDR2 SQIVND, per germline (reference sequence). The V and J ends lost 5 bases and 1 base respectively, with 10 bases between them. The length of the CDR3 is 14 residues. The CDR3 here is CASSPGTGTDTQYF. In nucleotides, the CDR3 is TGTGCCAGTAGTCCGGGAACGGGCACAGATACGCAGTATTTT.

The chain couples TRBV4-2 to TRBJ2-5; 7 bases fit TRBD1. Per the germline V gene, CDR1 is LGHNA and CDR2 is YNFKEQ. The CDR3 totals 15 residues. The V gene end was trimmed by 2 bases and the J gene end by 2 bases; junction bases not matched to a gene: 5. The CDR3 protein is CASSQQDRLQETQYF. CDR3 coding DNA: TGTGCCAGCAGCCAACAGGACAGGCTGCAAGAGACCCAGTACTTC.

V and J are TRBV25-1 and TRBJ2-7, with TRBD1 identical over 11 bases. The CDR3 length is 14 residues. Germline V gene sequence: CDR1 MGHDK, CDR2 SYGVNS. With V trimmed by 8 bases and J by 3 bases, 6 bases remained unmatched. The CDR3: CASGTGTGGYEQYF. CDR3 DNA: TGTGCCAGCGGGACCGGGACAGGGGGCTACGAGCAGTACTTC.

CDR3 bases: TGTGCCAGCAGTTGGGGACTAGCGGGAGTCCAAGAGACCCAGTACTTC. Translation: CASSWGLAGVQETQYF. The chain recombines TRBV28 with TRBJ2-5; TRBD2 matches at 14 bases. Germline assignment: CDR1 MDHEN and CDR2 SYDVKM. This CDR3 has 16 amino acids. V lost 4 bases and J lost 1; bases outside the gene matches: 2.

The chain combines TRBV20-1 with TRBJ2-1; 12 nucleotides line up with TRBD2. The CDR3 spans 17 residues. V was pared by 3 bases and J by 6 bases, with 12 bases of the junction left unmatched. CDR1 DFQATT and CDR2 SNEGSKA come from the germline V gene (reference sequence). The CDR3 sequence is CSASLAGGPGVGNEQFF. CDR3 sequence (DNA): TGCAGTGCTAGTCTAGCGGGAGGGCCAGGTGTCGGCAATGAGCAGTTCTTC.

Here the CDR3 DNA reads TGTGCCAGCACCTGGACAGGGTCCCAGAACACCGGGGAGCTGTTTTTT. Residues: CASTWTGSQNTGELFF. This rearrangement joins TRBV6-6 to TRBJ2-2, with TRBD1 identical over 8 bases. V lost 7 bases to trimming and J lost 1 base; unmatched junction nucleotides: 8. The germline CDR1 and CDR2 sequences are MNHNY and SVGAGI (reference sequence). This CDR3 has 16 residues.

The gene calls are TRBV28 and TRBJ2-7; 10 bases line up with TRBD2. The CDR3 spans 16 residues. V gave up 3 bases and J gave up 2 bases; unmatched junction bases: 7. CDR1 and CDR2 from the germline V gene are MDHEN and SYDVKM. The CDR3 spells CASSFNITSGTYEQYF. CDR3 DNA: TGTGCCAGCAGTTTTAACATTACTAGCGGGACCTACGAGCAGTACTTC.

The chain has TRBV7-8 and TRBJ1-2; 7 bases are a match to TRBD1. V dropped 2 bases and J dropped 3; count of bases not matched to a gene: 0. This CDR3 region has 13 residues. Germline V CDR1 and CDR2: SGHVS, FQNEAQ. CDR3 nucleotides: TGTGCCAGCAGCTTAACAGGGGACTATGGCTACACCTTC. It yields the protein CASSLTGDYGYTF.

The chain carries TRBV28 and TRBJ2-7, with TRBD1 identical over 10 bases. CDR3 length: 14 residues. The V gene end was trimmed by 6 bases and the J gene end by 4 bases; junction bases not matched to a gene: 6. The germline V gene encodes CDR1 MDHEN and CDR2 SYDVKM. This CDR3 is CASRIGQGVYEQYF. CDR3 nucleotides: TGTGCCAGCAGAATCGGACAGGGGGTTTACGAGCAGTACTTC.

This chain joins TRBV5-4 and TRBJ2-1, with 13 bases that match TRBD2. CDR1 is SGHNT and CDR2 is YYREEE in the germline V gene (reference sequence). J was trimmed by 6 bases and V by 4 bases; bases with no gene match: 7. The CDR3 sequence is 16 residues long. CDR3 in DNA: TGTGCCAGCAGCCAGACTAGCGGGGGGCCTATCAATGAGCAGTTCTTC. This translates into CASSQTSGGPINEQFF.

The CDR3: CASSLGPGQGEDTEAFF. The CDR3 nucleotides read TGCGCCAGCAGCTTGGGACCGGGACAGGGAGAGGACACTGAAGCTTTCTTT. The chain employs TRBV5-1 and TRBJ1-1; TRBD1 matches 9 bases. V lost 0 bases, J lost 3 bases, and 9 bases stayed unmatched. The CDR3 spans 17 residues. CDR1 and CDR2 (germline): SGHRS, YFSETQ.

This chain joins TRBV7-2 and TRBJ2-1; D possibly corresponds to TRBD2 (6 bases). The germline V and J ends were trimmed by 0 bases and 7 bases, with 13 bases remaining between them. This CDR3 has 15 amino acids. Germline V gene sequence: CDR1 SGHTA, CDR2 FQGNSA. CDR3: CASSLAAGPGNEQFF. The CDR3 DNA reads as TGTGCCAGCAGCTTAGCGGCGGGGCCAGGGAATGAGCAGTTCTTC.

The chain employs TRBV5-4 and TRBJ2-7, with TRBD2 matching over 7 bases. Germline V lookup: CDR1 SGHNT, CDR2 YYREEE (reference sequence). The CDR3 totals 14 residues. Trimming removed 4 bases from V and 4 bases from J; junction bases left unmatched: 8. Here the CDR3 DNA reads TGTGCCAGCAGCCTGAGCGGGAATGCTTACGAGCAGTACTTC. Residues: CASSLSGNAYEQYF.

V is TRBV7-2 and J is TRBJ2-1, with no clear D. The CDR3 consists of 15 residues. CDR1 SGHTA and CDR2 FQGNSA come from the germline V gene. V lost 0 bases, J lost 4 bases, and 10 bases lay in between. CDR3 residues: CASSLALSEYNEQFF. The CDR3 nucleotides read TGTGCCAGCAGCTTAGCCCTAAGCGAGTACAATGAGCAGTTCTTC. Full variable domain (missing parts from reference TRBV7-2 and TRBJ2-1): GAGVSQSPSNKVTEKGKDVELRCDPISGHTALYWYRQSLGQGLEFLIYFQGNSAPDKSGLPSDRFSAERTGGSVSTLTIQRTQQEDSAVYLCASSLALSEYNEQFFGPGTRLTVL.

The chain employs TRBV28 and TRBJ2-3; the match to TRBD2 covers 8 bases. The CDR3 loop spans 13 amino acids. Trimming cost V 10 bases and J 2 bases; bases outside gene matches: 5. CDR1 and CDR2 from the germline V gene are MDHEN and SYDVKM. CDR3 region: CATLTSATDTQYF. The CDR3 coding sequence is TGTGCCACCTTGACTAGCGCCACAGATACGCAGTATTTT.

The chain employs TRBV5-1 and TRBJ1-2; 9 positions match TRBD1. The CDR3 is 17 residues long. The V and J ends lost 2 bases and 4 bases, in that order; junction bases with no gene match: 12. CDR1 and CDR2 from the germline V gene are SGHRS and YFSETQ. The CDR3 bases are TGCGCCAGCAGCTTTGTACGCGACAGGGGGTTTGTCTATGGCTACACCTTC. This encodes CASSFVRDRGFVYGYTF.

The chain has TRBV4-2 and TRBJ1-2; a weak D match, TRBD1 (6 bases). Germline V lookup: CDR1 LGHNA, CDR2 YNFKEQ. This CDR3 region has 16 residues. Trimming pared 1 base from V and 4 bases from J, leaving 16 bases between. In DNA, the CDR3 is TGTGCCAGCAGCCAAGTCGCTGCAGGGGACCCCTATGGCTACACCTTC. Protein sequence: CASSQVAAGDPYGYTF.

V usage is TRBV5-1 and J usage is TRBJ1-3; 9 bases line up with TRBD1. Germline lookup yields CDR1 SGHRS and CDR2 YFSETQ. V lost 4 bases, J lost 2 bases, and 4 bases stayed unmatched. CDR3 length equals 15 residues. CDR3 bases: TGCGCCAGCAGCCCGGGACAGGGTCCTGGAAACACCATATATTTT. Protein sequence: CASSPGQGPGNTIYF. Full variable domain (outside the CDR3, taken from reference TRBV5-1 and TRBJ1-3): KAGVTQTPRYLIKTRGQQVTLSCSPISGHRSVSWYQQTPGQGLQFLFEYFSETQRNKGNFPGRFSGRQFSNSRSEMNVSTLELGDSALYLCASSPGQGPGNTIYFGEGSWLTVV.

The V and J genes are TRBV7-6 and TRBJ2-7; D might be TRBD2 (6 bases). This CDR3 region has 15 residues. Germline V lookup: CDR1 SGHVS, CDR2 FNYEAQ. V was pared by 1 base and J by 0 bases, with 10 bases between. CDR3 in DNA: TGTGCCAGCAGCTTAGGGACTAAGAGCTCCTACGAGCAGTACTTC. Translating it yields CASSLGTKSSYEQYF.

This chain links TRBV7-9 with TRBJ1-2; possible D gene TRBD1, 6 bases. CDR3 length: 14 residues. Deletions cut 5 bases from V and 5 bases from J, with 15 bases between. The germline gives CDR1 SEHNR, CDR2 FQNEAQ (reference sequence). The CDR3 nucleotides are TGTGCCAGCAGCGCATCAGGGGCCAGTTATGGCTACACCTTC. Residues: CASSASGASYGYTF. The whole variable domain, filled in from reference TRBV7-9 and TRBJ1-2, reads DTGVSQNPRHKITKRGQNVTFRCDPISEHNRLYWYRQTLGQGPEFLTYFQNEAQLEKSRLLSDRFSAERPKGSFSTLEIQRTEQGDSAMYLCASSASGASYGYTFGSGTRLTVV.